These 27 T cell receptor beta chains came from one sample sequenced in a study of T cell responses to AZD1222 COVID-19 vaccine. This table comes from immunoSEQ multiplex PCR, and its TCRdb copy is limited to in-frame clones, with some not included. In the table there are approximately 180,000 clones, more than 70% of which are singletons. Sequenced material: peripheral blood, taken 28 days after the second AZD1222 dose. The receptors shown here come from an adult who received the AZD1222 COVID-19 vaccine.

The chain recombines TRBV4-1 with TRBJ2-1; 15 bases are shared with TRBD2. With V trimmed by 5 bases and J by 2 bases, 4 bases remained unmatched. The CDR3 has 17 amino acids. CDR1 is MGHRA and CDR2 is YSYEKL in the germline V gene. CDR3 in DNA: TGCGCCAGCAGCTTAGGACTAGCGGGAGGGCCCTACAATGAGCAGTTCTTC. Translating it yields CASSLGLAGGPYNEQFF.

The chain joins TRBV2 to TRBJ1-3, with 12 bases lining up with TRBD1. Germline assignment: CDR1 SNHLY and CDR2 FYNNEI. V was clipped by 7 bases and J by 2 bases; unmatched bases: 21. The CDR3 length is 21 residues. CDR3 DNA: TGTGCCAGCACTCAACTCCACTCTATCCCGGGACAGGGGGCGGCTGGAAACACCATATATTTT. This codes for CASTQLHSIPGQGAAGNTIYF.

This clone appeared once. The chain carries TRBV19 and TRBJ1-1; weak D call: TRBD1 (5 bases). Per germline, CDR1 LNHDA and CDR2 SQIVND (reference sequence). The CDR3 sequence is 13 residues long. Trimming removed 8 bases at V and 3 bases at J, with 13 bases between. The CDR3 region is CASWGKFDTEAFF. The CDR3 DNA reads TGTGCCAGTTGGGGCAAGTTCGACACTGAAGCTTTCTTT.

V and J are TRBV19 and TRBJ1-5; 7 bases align to TRBD1. The CDR3 spans 15 residues. V shed 5 bases and J 0 bases; nucleotides not matched to a gene: 4. The germline CDR1 and CDR2 sequences are LNHDA and SQIVND (reference sequence). The CDR3 DNA follows: TGTGCCAGTAGTGGACAGGCCCTTAGCAATCAGCCCCAGCATTTT. Amino acids: CASSGQALSNQPQHF. The complete variable domain, with remaining parts taken from reference TRBV19 and TRBJ1-5, reads DGGITQSPKYLFRKEGQNVTLSCEQNLNHDAMYWYRQDPGQGLRLIYYSQIVNDFQKGDIAEGYSVSREKKESFPLTVTSAQKNPTAFYLCASSGQALSNQPQHFGDGTRLSIL.

The rearrangement uses TRBV28 and TRBJ2-7; D is unresolved. The germline gives CDR1 MDHEN, CDR2 SYDVKM. The V and J ends lost 6 bases and 2 bases respectively, with 8 bases between them. CDR3 size: 12 residues. This CDR3 is CASSLGAYEQYF. The CDR3 nucleotides read TGTGCCAGCAGCCTCGGAGCCTACGAGCAGTACTTC.

The CDR3 loop is CASSLAGQGLAKNIQYF. CDR3 nucleotides: TGCGCCAGCAGCTTGGCCGGACAGGGATTAGCCAAAAACATTCAGTACTTC. The rearrangement links TRBV5-1 to TRBJ2-4, with 8 bases that match TRBD1. This CDR3 is 17 amino acids long. Germline loops: CDR1 SGHRS, CDR2 YFSETQ. Trimming took 0 bases from V and 0 from J; bases not matched to a gene: 5.

Concerning this clone itself: The sample holds other DNA sequences that translate to the same CDR3. The CDR3 DNA sequence: TGTGCCAGCAGTGAAGGTTCCTACGAGCAGTACTTC. As protein: CASSEGSYEQYF. This chain links TRBV6-1 with TRBJ2-7; D not resolved. Between the trimmed V and J ends, which lost 1 base and 1 base, there was a span of 2 bases. The CDR3 is 12 residues long. Germline CDR1 is MNHNS and CDR2 is SASEGT.

This clone was detected only a few times. CDR3 DNA sequence: TGTGCCAGCAGGACGACAGGGGGGAACACTGAAGCTTTCTTT. It specifies CASRTTGGNTEAFF. The chain joins TRBV28 to TRBJ1-1, with TRBD1 matching over 9 bases. The CDR3 contains 14 residues. Germline CDR1 MDHEN, CDR2 SYDVKM. Trimming removed 6 bases from V and 1 base from J; junction bases left unmatched: 3.

V usage is TRBV19 and J usage is TRBJ1-4; D is ambiguous. The length of the CDR3 is 12 residues. Germline CDR1 LNHDA, CDR2 SQIVND (reference sequence). Trimming pared 5 bases from V and 5 bases from J, leaving 6 bases between. The CDR3 loop is CASSLRNEKLFF. The CDR3 nucleotides read TGTGCCAGTAGTCTAAGGAATGAAAAACTGTTTTTT.

This chain links TRBV7-2 with TRBJ1-5, with D maybe TRBD1 (5 bases). The CDR3 sequence is 16 residues long. Trimming cost V 4 bases and J 2 bases, with 15 bases left between them. Germline V gene data show CDR1 as SGHTA and CDR2 as FQGNSA. This CDR3 reads CASSSWLEGGNQPQHF. The CDR3 DNA is TGTGCCAGCAGCTCTTGGCTGGAAGGGGGCAATCAGCCCCAGCATTTT.

This clone occurred once. The genes are TRBV19 and TRBJ2-5, with TRBD1 matching over 7 bases. This CDR3 has 14 amino acids. CDR1 and CDR2 from the germline V gene are LNHDA and SQIVND (reference sequence). V shed 5 bases and J 7 bases; nucleotides not matched to a gene: 10. The CDR3, as DNA: TGTGCCAGTAGTTTTCGACAGGGAGAGGGGACCCAGTACTTC. It specifies CASSFRQGEGTQYF.

The V call is TRBV13, the J call TRBJ1-3; D not resolved. Germline assignment: CDR1 PRHDT and CDR2 FYEKMQ (reference sequence). The CDR3 is 15 amino acids. Trimming shortened V by 7 bases and J by 4 bases, and 17 bases separated the two germline ends. The CDR3 nucleotides read TGTGCCAGCATACAATCTTCGTACTCCGGAAACACCATATATTTT. This translates into CASIQSSYSGNTIYF.

The genes are TRBV27 and TRBJ2-5; 14 positions match TRBD2. With V trimmed by 4 bases and J by 4 bases, 5 bases remained unmatched. This CDR3 is built from 16 residues. Germline V CDR1 and CDR2: MNHEY, SMNVEV (reference sequence). The CDR3 loop reads CASSYLGLAGGETQYF. Written as DNA, the CDR3 is TGTGCCAGCAGTTATCTCGGACTAGCGGGAGGAGAGACCCAGTACTTC.

This sequence joins TRBV4-1 and TRBJ2-3, with D unresolved. The germline V and J ends were trimmed by 0 bases and 9 bases, with 4 bases remaining between them. CDR3 size: 11 residues. The germline gives CDR1 MGHRA, CDR2 YSYEKL. The CDR3 nucleotides are TGCGCCAGCAGCCAAGATGACACGCAGTATTTT. Its protein is CASSQDDTQYF.

The rearrangement joins TRBV4-1 to TRBJ1-4; no clear D. The V gene's germline CDR1 is MGHRA and CDR2 YSYEKL. Trimming removed 0 bases at V and 4 bases at J, with 9 bases between. The CDR3 runs to 15 residues. CDR3 sequence (DNA): TGCGCCAGCAGCCAAGATGAGGCGATTAATGAAAAACTGTTTTTT. Protein product: CASSQDEAINEKLFF.

The chain combines TRBV12-3 or TRBV12-4 with TRBJ2-7; the D is unclear. This CDR3 contains 12 residues. The V end lost 8 bases, the J end lost 2 bases, and 10 bases lay between the germline ends. The CDR3 DNA is TGTGCCAGCGCCCCGGAGACCTACGAGCAGTACTTC. It specifies CASAPETYEQYF.

CDR3 nucleotide sequence: TGTGCCAGTCGACTAGGGGCCCGCAAAAACATTCAGTACTTC. Protein sequence: CASRLGARKNIQYF. The chain has TRBV28 and TRBJ2-4; D is possibly TRBD2 (6 bases). This CDR3 contains 14 residues. V was shortened by 9 bases and J by 3 bases, with 15 bases between the two germline ends. From germline, CDR1 is MDHEN and CDR2 SYDVKM.

The rearrangement links TRBV10-3 to TRBJ2-1; 11 nucleotides line up with TRBD2. The V gene's germline CDR1 is ENHRY and CDR2 SYGVKD. The V and J ends lost 2 bases and 8 bases, in that order; junction bases with no gene match: 14. This CDR3 is 18 amino acids long. CDR3 nucleotides: TGTGCCATCAGTGAGAGACTAGCGGGGACACAAGGGATCGATGAGCAGTTCTTC. Translated: CAISERLAGTQGIDEQFF.

This chain uses TRBV10-3 with TRBJ2-6; 10 positions match TRBD1. The germline CDR1 and CDR2 sequences are ENHRY and SYGVKD. The V segment lost 6 bases and the J segment 2 bases; nucleotides outside the gene matches: 4. The length of the CDR3 is 16 residues. The chain's CDR3 is CAISQTGGPGANVLTF. In nucleotides, the CDR3 is TGTGCCATCAGCCAGACAGGGGGCCCTGGGGCCAACGTCCTGACTTTC.

The genes are TRBV30 and TRBJ2-2; the match to TRBD1 covers 11 bases. V gave up 3 bases and J gave up 4 bases; unmatched junction bases: 4. The CDR3 sequence is 15 residues long. Germline lookup yields CDR1 GTSNPN and CDR2 SVGIG (reference sequence). CDR3: CAWRGQGAPTGELFF. DNA for the CDR3: TGTGCCTGGAGAGGACAGGGGGCGCCCACCGGGGAGCTGTTTTTT. Based on the CDR3 plus reference TRBV30 and TRBJ2-2, the full variable domain is SQTIHQWPATLVQPVGSPLSLECTVEGTSNPNLYWYRQAAGRGLQLLFYSVGIGQISSEVPQNLSASRPQDRQFILSSKKLLLSDSGFYLCAWRGQGAPTGELFFGEGSRLTVL.

The V and J genes are TRBV28 and TRBJ2-7; D remains unclear. V lost 8 bases and J lost 1, with 15 bases in between. CDR1 is MDHEN, CDR2 SYDVKM, per germline. The CDR3 sequence is 14 residues long. Here the CDR3 reads CASLGDQRSYEQYF. The CDR3, as DNA: TGTGCCAGCCTTGGGGATCAGCGATCCTACGAGCAGTACTTC.

The rearrangement joins TRBV24-1 to TRBJ2-5; D possibly corresponds to TRBD1 (7 bases). Germline V gene data show CDR1 as KGHDR and CDR2 as SFDVKD. Trimming stripped 3 bases from V and 1 base from J, with 14 bases between. CDR3 size: 16 residues. DNA for the CDR3: TGTGCCACCAGTGATCCCGGCGGGACAGTCCAAGAGACCCAGTACTTC. As protein: CATSDPGGTVQETQYF.

The rearrangement uses TRBV11-2 and TRBJ2-3, with D maybe TRBD1 (5 bases). This CDR3 has 16 residues. V was clipped by 0 bases and J by 2 bases, with 12 bases between them. Germline V gene lookup returns CDR1 SGHAT and CDR2 FQNNGV. CDR3 residues: CASSLEGTGNTDTQYF. DNA of the CDR3: TGTGCCAGCAGCTTAGAGGGCACAGGTAACACAGATACGCAGTATTTT.

The chain recombines TRBV7-2 with TRBJ1-1, with a weak D call TRBD1 (5 bases). The CDR3 has 15 residues. Germline V lookup: CDR1 SGHTA, CDR2 FQGNSA. V was cut by 1 base and J by 0 bases, with 9 bases left in between. CDR3 residues: CASSLGEGMNTEAFF. In DNA form, the CDR3 reads TGTGCCAGCAGCTTAGGGGAGGGGATGAACACTGAAGCTTTCTTT.

This sequence joins TRBV9 and TRBJ2-1; no firm D call. Between the trimmed V and J ends, which lost 3 bases and 1 base, there was a span of 5 bases. CDR1 and CDR2 from the germline V gene are SGDLS and YYNGEE. The CDR3 totals 13 residues. CDR3 sequence reads: CASSAESYNEQFF. Written as DNA, the CDR3 is TGTGCCAGCAGCGCGGAGTCCTACAATGAGCAGTTCTTC. The full variable domain, its missing parts supplied by reference TRBV9 and TRBJ2-1, is DSGVTQTPKHLITATGQRVTLRCSPRSGDLSVYWYQQSLDQGLQFLIQYYNGEERAKGNILERFSAQQFPDLHSELNLSSLELGDSALYFCASSAESYNEQFFGPGTRLTVL.

This clone has a single count. The chain is built from TRBV7-9 and TRBJ2-5; possible D gene TRBD1, 5 bases. Trimming left V 6 bases short and J 5 bases short, with 16 bases between. Germline CDR1 is SEHNR and CDR2 is FQNEAQ (reference sequence). CDR3 size: 14 residues. CDR3 sequence (DNA): TGTGCCAGCAGGCTCGTTAGGGGAAGGGAGACCCAGTACTTC. Its protein product is CASRLVRGRETQYF.

The V and J genes are TRBV12-3 or TRBV12-4 and TRBJ2-7, with 9 bases aligning to TRBD1. CDR3 length: 13 residues. V shed 6 bases, J shed 5 bases, and the junction held 5 bases outside the gene matches. The CDR3 region has the DNA TGTGCCAGCAGACGGACAGGGGACGACGAGCAGTACTTC. Translated, it gives CASRRTGDDEQYF.